Listed below are T cell receptor beta chains from one sample, sequenced in a study of OX40 agonist ivuxolimab in advanced cancers. The assay was immunoSEQ multiplex PCR, and TCRdb's table has in-frame clones only and misses some. This sample has over 65,000 clones; approximately 92% occur once, and the top ten carry around 0.32%. The sample consisted of CD4+ or CD8+ T cells sorted from blood, taken in a trial of the OX40 agonist ivuxolimab. The receptors stem from an adult with an advanced solid tumor such as melanoma, head and neck, liver or kidney cancer. Both conserved end residues are part of each CDR3. D genes are given only for firm matches. Expanded clones are given a class, and other clones once, few, many or no size at all.

cdr3_nt cdr3_aa d_call j_call clone_size v_call
TGTGCCAGCAGCGTAGACCTTGACGGCGGATCCTATGGCTACACCTTC CASSVDLDGGSYGYTF . TRBJ1-2 . TRBV9
TGTGCCAGCAGCTCCCGCTCCGGACTAGCGGGAAACAATGAGCAGTTCTTC CASSSRSGLAGNNEQFF TRBD2 TRBJ2-1 few TRBV7-2
TGCAGCGTTGGACAGGCGGGCAATCAGCCCCAGCATTTT CSVGQAGNQPQHF . TRBJ1-5 few TRBV29-1
TGTGCCAGCAAATGGAGCAGGGGAAATGAAAAACTGTTTTTT CASKWSRGNEKLFF . TRBJ1-4 . TRBV13
TGCGCCAGCAGCTTCCAGAACACCGGGGAGCTGTTTTTT CASSFQNTGELFF . TRBJ2-2 few TRBV5-1
TGCGCCAGCCTCCCGGGGAGAGCATCAGATACGCAGTATTTT CASLPGRASDTQYF . TRBJ2-3 once TRBV10-2
TGCGCCAGCGGCACAGAACCCAGCTCCTACGAGCAGTACTTC CASGTEPSSYEQYF . TRBJ2-7 once TRBV5-1
TGTGCCAGCAGTTCCGGGACTAGCGGCACCGGGGAGCTGTTTTTT CASSSGTSGTGELFF TRBD2 TRBJ2-2 . TRBV6-5
TGCGCCAGCAGCCAAGATCCAGGGTGGCCCACCGGGGAGCTGTTTTTT CASSQDPGWPTGELFF . TRBJ2-2 . TRBV4-3
TGCAGCGTTCAGGTGACAGGCACCTACGAGCAGTACTTC CSVQVTGTYEQYF . TRBJ2-7 . TRBV29-1
TGTGCCAGCATCCTAGGCACGGAGACTAACTATGGCTACACCTTC CASILGTETNYGYTF . TRBJ1-2 . TRBV5-4
TGTGCCAGTAGTATAGATACCGCGGGGGGCCTTCGAGGTACGCAGTATTTT CASSIDTAGGLRGTQYF TRBD2 TRBJ2-3 . TRBV19
TGCGCCTCGGAACGGCAGACGGGAAATTATGGCTACACCTTC CASERQTGNYGYTF . TRBJ1-2 . TRBV19
TGTGCCAGTAGTCCCCGGGACAGGGGATCTGGGGCCAACGTCCTGACTTTC CASSPRDRGSGANVLTF TRBD1 TRBJ2-6 . TRBV19
TGCGCCAGCAGCTTGGTCAGCCCACTAACGCCCCGATCACCCCTCCACTTT CASSLVSPLTPRSPLHF . TRBJ1-6 . TRBV5-1
TGTGCCAGCAGCCCCGACCGCGGGGAGCTGTTTTTT CASSPDRGELFF . TRBJ2-2 . TRBV11-2
TGTGCCAGCAGCCCGGACCCCCTAATTTCTGGAAACACCATATATTTT CASSPDPLISGNTIYF . TRBJ1-3 once TRBV5-4
TGTGCCAGCAGTTTATGGTCTGGGAATGAGCAGTTCTTC CASSLWSGNEQFF . TRBJ2-1 . TRBV27
TGTGCCAGCAGACCTCCAGGGGACTATGGCTACACCTTC CASRPPGDYGYTF . TRBJ1-2 . TRBV6-1
TGTGCCAGCAGTTACTCGCCCCCCTTAAGCAATCAGCCCCAGCATTTT CASSYSPPLSNQPQHF . TRBJ1-5 once TRBV6-5
TGTGCCAGCTTAGACCCCCGGGAGGAGCAGTACTTC CASLDPREEQYF . TRBJ2-7 . TRBV28
TGTGCCAGCAGGCCAGCTGGACAGGGTACCCGCGGAGCTTTCTTT CASRPAGQGTRGAFF TRBD1 TRBJ1-1 . TRBV27
TGTGCCAGCAGCCCCGGGACTCCAACCTACAATGAGCAGTTCTTC CASSPGTPTYNEQFF . TRBJ2-1 . TRBV11-2
TGTGCCAGCAGCTTAGTGCGGGGTGGGACCCAGTACTTC CASSLVRGGTQYF . TRBJ2-5 once TRBV7-9
TGCAGCGTTGAAGATCCCGGGGGACGAGAAAAACTGTTTTTT CSVEDPGGREKLFF . TRBJ1-4 . TRBV29-1
TGTGCCAGCTCATCGACAGGGGGCGTGAACACCGGGGAGCTGTTTTTT CASSSTGGVNTGELFF TRBD1 TRBJ2-2 . TRBV18
TGCAGCGTTTTAGCGGGAGCCGGGACAGATACGCAGTATTTT CSVLAGAGTDTQYF TRBD2 TRBJ2-3 . TRBV29-1
TGTGCCAGCTCACCACCGAGCTGGACAGGGGGCGGCGAGCAGTACTTC CASSPPSWTGGGEQYF TRBD1 TRBJ2-7 . TRBV18
TGCACCAGCAGCCAAGATGGGGGGACAGGGGCCTGCCAAGAGACCCAGTACTTC CTSSQDGGTGACQETQYF . TRBJ2-5 . TRBV1
TGCGCCAGCAGCACCGACAGGGGGAACACTGAAGATTTCTTT CASSTDRGNTEDFF TRBD1 TRBJ1-1 . TRBV5-1
TGTGCCAGCAGCGTAGCTGGGAGAAATGGCAATGAGCAGTTCTTC CASSVAGRNGNEQFF . TRBJ2-1 . TRBV9
TGCGCCAGCAGTATGGGACAGGGCTCGGGGGAGCAGTACTTC CASSMGQGSGEQYF TRBD1 TRBJ2-7 . TRBV5-1
TGCGCCAGCAGTGGTTCGACTAGCGGGAGGTTGGTAGAGACCCAGTACTTC CASSGSTSGRLVETQYF TRBD2 TRBJ2-5 . TRBV10-1
TGTGCCAGCAGCGTAGGCCCCCGAGGGGATACGCAGTATTTT CASSVGPRGDTQYF . TRBJ2-3 . TRBV9
TGTGCCAGCAGTTATGCGGGATCCCCTTATGGCTACACCTTC CASSYAGSPYGYTF . TRBJ1-2 . TRBV6-5
TGCGCCAGCAGCTTGGAAACTGTGGATACGCAGTATTTT CASSLETVDTQYF . TRBJ2-3 . TRBV5-1
TGTGCCAGCAGCCATCCCGGGGAGCTGTTTTTT CASSHPGELFF . TRBJ2-2 . TRBV2
TGTGCCTGGCGACCGGGACAACAAAACACCATATATTTT CAWRPGQQNTIYF . TRBJ1-3 . TRBV30
TGCAGCGGTGGTATAAATGAGCAGTTCTTC CSGGINEQFF . TRBJ2-1 . TRBV29-1
TGCGCCAGCAGCACCTCCGGGACTAGCACGGATACGCAGTATTTT CASSTSGTSTDTQYF TRBD2 TRBJ2-3 . TRBV5-1
TGTGCCAGCAGCTTGTCGGGGAGAGAGACCCAGTACTTC CASSLSGRETQYF . TRBJ2-5 . TRBV5-6
TGTGCCAGCAGCCCTAGCGGGCTCAACACAGATACGCAGTATTTT CASSPSGLNTDTQYF TRBD2 TRBJ2-3 . TRBV7-2
TGTGCCAGTAGGCCTGGTATGGACGGCTACGAGCAGTACTTC CASRPGMDGYEQYF . TRBJ2-7 . TRBV19
TGTGCCAGCTCACCACAGGGTTCGAACACTGAAGCTTTCTTT CASSPQGSNTEAFF . TRBJ1-1 . TRBV18